Listed here are 17 T cell receptor beta chains from one sample, sequenced in a study of blood T cell repertoires in COVID-19. Generated by immunoSEQ multiplex PCR, the TCRdb table keeps only in-frame clones and is missing some. The sample holds roughly 250,000 clones; roughly 82% are singletons and the top ten take under 5.5%. The material sequenced was peripheral blood. These receptor sequences come from an elderly woman with active or convalescent COVID-19.

V is TRBV6-5 and J is TRBJ1-5; D remains unclear. This CDR3 region has 15 residues. V was trimmed by 2 bases and J by 2 bases, leaving 10 bases between them. Germline CDR1 MNHEY, CDR2 SVGAGI. The CDR3 region has the DNA TGTGCCAGCAGTTACACCGGGAAGGGCAATCAGCCCCAGCATTTT. It specifies CASSYTGKGNQPQHF.

The chain carries TRBV5-1 and TRBJ1-6; D uncertain. Germline V lookup: CDR1 SGHRS, CDR2 YFSETQ. With 1 base removed from V and 4 bases from J, the gap between germline ends came to 3 bases. CDR3 length equals 13 residues. CDR3 loop: CASSLTYNSPLHF. The CDR3, as DNA: TGCGCCAGCAGCTTGACTTATAATTCACCCCTCCACTTT.

This chain uses TRBV5-5 with TRBJ2-5, with TRBD2 matching over 15 bases. The trim removed 4 bases at V and 5 bases at J, leaving 6 bases unmatched. This CDR3 is built from 16 residues. Looked up from germline, CDR1 is SGHKS and CDR2 is YYEKEE (reference sequence). CDR3 bases: TGTGCCAGCAGCCCCGGACTAGCGGGAGGGCGGGAGACCCAGTACTTC. Its protein is CASSPGLAGGRETQYF.

The gene calls are TRBV3-1 (or the pseudogene TRBV3-2) and TRBJ1-1; D is unclear. This CDR3 is 13 amino acids long. Looked up from germline, CDR1 is LGHDT and CDR2 is YNNKEL (reference sequence). V was clipped by 0 bases and J by 8 bases, with 10 bases between them. The CDR3 nucleotides are TGTGCCAGCAGCCAAGACTTATCAGTAGAAGCTTTCTTT. This translates into CASSQDLSVEAFF.

This chain links TRBV19 with TRBJ2-3, with unresolved D. CDR1 and CDR2 from the germline V gene are LNHDA and SQIVND (reference sequence). The CDR3 is 14 amino acids. The V end lost 1 base, the J end lost 0 bases, and 5 bases lay between the germline ends. CDR3 nucleotides: TGTGCCAGTAGTATAGCCCAAAGCACAGATACGCAGTATTTT. Amino acids: CASSIAQSTDTQYF.

The genes are TRBV3-1 (or the pseudogene TRBV3-2) and TRBJ1-2; D call uncertain. The length of the CDR3 is 15 residues. CDR1 is LGHDT, CDR2 YNNKEL, per germline (reference sequence). Trimming took off 3 bases at V and 2 bases at J, with 13 bases between the two ends. In nucleotides, the CDR3 is TGTGCCAGCAGCCATGCATATCAACTGAACTATGGCTACACCTTC. It translates to CASSHAYQLNYGYTF.

This clone appeared once. The chain uses TRBV7-2 and TRBJ1-4, with D possibly TRBD1 on 6 matching bases. Trimming stripped 6 bases from V and 10 bases from J, with 18 bases between. Germline values: CDR1 SGHTA, CDR2 FQGNSA. The CDR3 consists of 14 residues. The CDR3 DNA reads TGTGCCAGCAGTAAAACAGGGTCAGGTCGAAAACTGTTTTTT. This translates into CASSKTGSGRKLFF.

The CDR3 nucleotides read TGTGCCAGCAGTATACGGACAGGGGCTAACACCATATATTTT. Translation gives CASSIRTGANTIYF. This chain joins TRBV2 and TRBJ1-3, with 9 bases lining up with TRBD1. This CDR3 contains 14 residues. Germline lookup yields CDR1 SNHLY and CDR2 FYNNEI. V shed 5 bases and J 7 bases; nucleotides not matched to a gene: 6. Full variable domain (rest looked up from reference TRBV2 and TRBJ1-3): EPEVTQTPSHQVTQMGQEVILRCVPISNHLYFYWYRQILGQKVEFLVSFYNNEISEKSEIFDDQFSVERPDGSNFTLKIRSTKLEDSAMYFCASSIRTGANTIYFGEGSWLTVV.

The chain combines TRBV5-1 with TRBJ2-2; no clear D. CDR1 is SGHRS and CDR2 is YFSETQ in the germline V gene. V gave up 1 base and J gave up 5 bases, with 9 bases separating them. The CDR3 contains 14 residues. CDR3: CASSLSQATGELFF. The CDR3 DNA is TGCGCCAGCAGCTTGAGTCAGGCGACCGGGGAGCTGTTTTTT. Together with reference TRBV5-1 and TRBJ2-2, the CDR3 gives the full variable domain: KAGVTQTPRYLIKTRGQQVTLSCSPISGHRSVSWYQQTPGQGLQFLFEYFSETQRNKGNFPGRFSGRQFSNSRSEMNVSTLELGDSALYLCASSLSQATGELFFGEGSRLTVL.

V is TRBV5-4 and J is TRBJ2-7, with D uncertain. This CDR3 has 12 amino acids. V was shortened by 7 bases and J by 4 bases, with 12 bases between the two germline ends. Germline values: CDR1 SGHNT, CDR2 YYREEE (reference sequence). In DNA form, the CDR3 reads TGTGCCAGCGGTAGAACTCTTTACGAGCAGTACTTC. Encoded protein: CASGRTLYEQYF.

The V call is TRBV3-1 (or the pseudogene TRBV3-2), the J call TRBJ1-1, with D possibly matching TRBD1 (5 bases). In germline, CDR1 is LGHDT, CDR2 YNNKEL (reference sequence). The V end was cut by 4 bases, the J end by 1 base, with 10 bases between. The CDR3 loop spans 14 amino acids. CDR3 bases: TGTGCCAGCAGCCGAGTGGGGCAGAACACTGAAGCTTTCTTT. Protein product: CASSRVGQNTEAFF.

CDR3 DNA: TGTGCCAGCAGCCCTTCAAGCGGGACAACCACCGGGGAGCTGTTTTTT. It codes for CASSPSSGTTTGELFF. The rearrangement uses TRBV3-1 (or the pseudogene TRBV3-2) and TRBJ2-2; tentative D call: TRBD2 (7 bases). Trimming removed 4 bases from V and 4 bases from J, with 16 bases in between. Per the germline V gene, CDR1 is LGHDT and CDR2 is YNNKEL (reference sequence). The CDR3 contains 16 residues.

This chain joins TRBV10-1 and TRBJ2-1, with 9 bases that match TRBD1. The V segment lost 5 bases and the J segment 3 bases; nucleotides outside the gene matches: 5. The CDR3 loop spans 15 amino acids. CDR1 and CDR2 (germline): WNHNN, SYGVQD (reference sequence). CDR3 sequence: CASSPGQGSYNEQFF. In DNA, the CDR3 is TGCGCCAGCAGTCCGGGACAGGGAAGCTACAATGAGCAGTTCTTC.

CDR3 region: CASSDRTGGDYEQYF. In nucleotides, the CDR3 is TGTGCCAGCAGTGACAGGACAGGGGGGGACTACGAGCAGTACTTC. The chain employs TRBV27 and TRBJ2-7, with TRBD1 matching 10 bases. This CDR3 spans 15 amino acids. The J segment lost 3 bases and the V segment lost 5 bases, leaving 7 bases of the junction unmatched. Germline V lookup: CDR1 MNHEY, CDR2 SMNVEV (reference sequence).

Details on this clone: Distinct nucleotide sequences in the sample also encode this CDR3. The chain uses TRBV5-1 and TRBJ1-2; 7 bases are shared with TRBD1. The CDR3 totals 14 residues. The junction had 5 bases not matched to a gene; V was cut back by 4 bases and J by 2 bases. The germline V gene encodes CDR1 SGHRS and CDR2 YFSETQ. The CDR3, as DNA: TGCGCCAGCAGCCTGACAGGGCTAAACTATGGCTACACCTTC. This translates into CASSLTGLNYGYTF.

The chain combines TRBV28 with TRBJ1-4; unclear D gene. Germline V lookup: CDR1 MDHEN, CDR2 SYDVKM. This CDR3 comprises 15 residues. The V gene lost 8 bases and the J gene lost 10 bases, with 23 bases spanning the gap. The CDR3 sequence: CASDTVRAPGGKLFF. The CDR3 DNA reads as TGTGCCAGCGATACAGTCAGAGCACCGGGAGGAAAACTGTTTTTT.

The chain employs TRBV3-1 (or the pseudogene TRBV3-2) and TRBJ2-1; 8 bases align to TRBD2. The CDR3 length is 16 residues. CDR1 LGHDT and CDR2 YNNKEL come from the germline V gene (reference sequence). Unmatched junction bases numbered 9, after V lost 1 base and J lost 7 bases. CDR3 sequence reads: CASSQALRGAGNEQFF. Written as DNA, the CDR3 is TGTGCCAGCAGCCAAGCTTTGCGGGGGGCGGGTAATGAGCAGTTCTTC.